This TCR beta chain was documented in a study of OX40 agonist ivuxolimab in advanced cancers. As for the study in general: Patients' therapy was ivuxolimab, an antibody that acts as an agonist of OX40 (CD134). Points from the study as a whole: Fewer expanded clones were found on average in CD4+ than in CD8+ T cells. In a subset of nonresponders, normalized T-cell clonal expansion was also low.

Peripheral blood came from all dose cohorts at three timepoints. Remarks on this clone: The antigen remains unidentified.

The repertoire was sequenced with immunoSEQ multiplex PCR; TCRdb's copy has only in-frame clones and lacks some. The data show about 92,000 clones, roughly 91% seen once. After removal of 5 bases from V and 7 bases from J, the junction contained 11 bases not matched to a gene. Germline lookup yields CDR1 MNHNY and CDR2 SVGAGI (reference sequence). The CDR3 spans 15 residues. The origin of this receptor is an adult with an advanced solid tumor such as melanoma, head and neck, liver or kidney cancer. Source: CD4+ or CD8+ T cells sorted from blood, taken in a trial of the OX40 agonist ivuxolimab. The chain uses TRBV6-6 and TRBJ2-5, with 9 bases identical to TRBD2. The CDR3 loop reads CASSRLAGERVTQYF. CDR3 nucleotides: TGTGCCAGCAGTCGCTTAGCGGGAGAAAGGGTGACCCAGTACTTC.